In this sample, the clone carrying this T cell receptor beta chain turned up many times. Germline-derived CDR1 and CDR2 are SGHRS and YFSETQ. The CDR3 consists of 14 residues. The germline V and J ends were trimmed by 0 bases and 4 bases, with 8 bases remaining between them. For the second PCR, which ran for about 6 to 11 cycles, a sample-barcoded 5' primer and a J-beta primer mix were used. TCRdb reanalysed the 5' RACE reads using MiXCR and keeps one entry per CDR3 protein. The sample includes around 990,000 distinct CDR3 sequences, approximately 26% of them seen just once. This entry belongs to a study of blood T cells in healthy people across ages. Around 10 milliliters was the volume of peripheral blood drawn from each donor. The same sample was also used in a study of T cells of mothers and their children. From that study: Reads recorded for TCR beta CDR3 numbered over 9.5 million per mother and approximately 2.9 million per child.

Source material: blood. This clonotype originated in a girl aged 2-10 years in good health. The chain combines TRBV5-1 with TRBJ2-1; D not certain. CDR3 sequence: CASSLEGAYNEQFF. The CDR3 DNA follows: TGCGCCAGCAGCTTGGAGGGCGCTTACAATGAGCAGTTCTTC. Supplemented by reference TRBV5-1 and TRBJ2-1, the full variable domain reads KAGVTQTPRYLIKTRGQQVTLSCSPISGHRSVSWYQQTPGQGLQFLFEYFSETQRNKGNFPGRFSGRQFSNSRSEMNVSTLELGDSALYLCASSLEGAYNEQFFGPGTRLTVL.